These T cell receptor beta chains were read from a single sample in a study of blood T cell repertoires in COVID-19. The data were produced by immunoSEQ multiplex PCR, yet TCRdb's version contains in-frame clones alone and is incomplete. The sample holds about 210,000 clones, 88% seen once. The sequenced material came from PBMCs or T cells enriched from blood (not recorded which). The receptors stem from a woman aged 40 to 50 with acute COVID-19. The CDR3 runs from the conserved cysteine through the conserved F or W. Each record gives: clone size, J gene, V gene, CDR3 protein. The size entry is marked missing in some rows and otherwise reads once, few, many or a size class.

>.|TRBJ1-1|TRBV30
CAWMFEGAEAFF
>once|TRBJ1-5|TRBV19
CASKGTGDQPQHF
>.|TRBJ1-4|TRBV2
CASSVARGNEKLFF
>.|TRBJ2-5|TRBV9
CASSGAGGQQETQYF
>.|TRBJ1-1|TRBV9
CASSVDAGPAFF
>.|TRBJ2-5|TRBV11-3
CASSFGPAETQYF
>.|TRBJ1-4|TRBV19
CASSAGTATNEKLFF
>.|TRBJ1-6|TRBV4-3
CASSQEGGTGGISPLHF
>.|TRBJ1-1|TRBV2
CASSEDGGQEAFF
>.|TRBJ1-5|TRBV21-1
CASSKVRRGGPQHF
>.|TRBJ1-3|TRBV21-1
CASSVRVLPGQGPGNTIYF
>.|TRBJ2-3|TRBV3-1/TRBV3-2
CASSQPGTGPPYF
>once|TRBJ1-3|TRBV7-9
CASSPTGGNTIYF
>.|TRBJ1-2|TRBV5-4
CASSFRQGASEGYTF
>.|TRBJ1-2|TRBV7-8
CASSSRGVNYGYTF
>.|TRBJ1-4|TRBV9
CASSVGTGEKLFF
>.|TRBJ1-2|TRBV11-3
CASSLEGRRGNYGYTF
>once|TRBJ2-3|TRBV11-2
CASSPRLGTDTQYF
>.|TRBJ1-1|TRBV30
CAWRSGTGTMNTEAFF
>.|TRBJ2-1|TRBV18
CASSSIAASGNHNEQFF
>.|TRBJ2-5|TRBV10-3
CAISESTTIGETQYF
>.|TRBJ2-1|TRBV6-1
CASSERVGAGVLAYNEQFF
>few|TRBJ1-5|TRBV25-1
CASSAGDSNQPQHF
>few|TRBJ1-3|TRBV19
CASRGLGQGAGNTIYF
>.|TRBJ1-5|TRBV19
CASSYSLGTGYQPQHF
>many|TRBJ2-5|TRBV4-1
CASSQETSGGAGETQYF
>.|TRBJ1-2|TRBV3-1/TRBV3-2
CASRTGYGYGYTF
>.|TRBJ2-1|TRBV18
CASSPPKEGATPHNEQFF
>.|TRBJ2-1|TRBV7-2
CASTLVLAGGYEQFF
>few|TRBJ2-6|TRBV5-1
CASRRTGLSSGANVLTF
>once|TRBJ2-2|TRBV7-9
CASSLGGLAGVRTGELFF
>.|TRBJ1-1|TRBV5-5
CASSLRLGTEAFF
>.|TRBJ1-1|TRBV18
CASSPQAVPNTEAFF
>.|TRBJ1-3|TRBV7-2
CASSLTGAGNTIYF
>.|TRBJ2-3|TRBV30
CAWSVYGQRLAGATDTQYF
>.|TRBJ2-1|TRBV5-4
CASSSEVYTYNEQFF
>.|TRBJ2-2|TRBV7-2
CASSLGLRVAGGPGELFF
>few|TRBJ1-2|TRBV4-2
CASSQALYGYTF
>.|TRBJ1-5|TRBV19
CASSIRDRDSNQPQHF